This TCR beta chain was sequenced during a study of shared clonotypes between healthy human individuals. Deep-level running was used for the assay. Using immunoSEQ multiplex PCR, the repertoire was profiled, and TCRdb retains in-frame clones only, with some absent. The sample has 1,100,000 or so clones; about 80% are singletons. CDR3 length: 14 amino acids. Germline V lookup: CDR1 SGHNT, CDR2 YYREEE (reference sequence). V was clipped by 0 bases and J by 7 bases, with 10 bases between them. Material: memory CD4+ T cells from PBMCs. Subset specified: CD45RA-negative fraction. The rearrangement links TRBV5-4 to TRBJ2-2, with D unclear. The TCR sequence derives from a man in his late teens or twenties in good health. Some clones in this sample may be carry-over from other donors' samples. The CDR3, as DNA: TGTGCCAGCAGCTTGGCTCGCGTCGGCGGGGAGCTGTTTTTT. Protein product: CASSLARVGGELFF.